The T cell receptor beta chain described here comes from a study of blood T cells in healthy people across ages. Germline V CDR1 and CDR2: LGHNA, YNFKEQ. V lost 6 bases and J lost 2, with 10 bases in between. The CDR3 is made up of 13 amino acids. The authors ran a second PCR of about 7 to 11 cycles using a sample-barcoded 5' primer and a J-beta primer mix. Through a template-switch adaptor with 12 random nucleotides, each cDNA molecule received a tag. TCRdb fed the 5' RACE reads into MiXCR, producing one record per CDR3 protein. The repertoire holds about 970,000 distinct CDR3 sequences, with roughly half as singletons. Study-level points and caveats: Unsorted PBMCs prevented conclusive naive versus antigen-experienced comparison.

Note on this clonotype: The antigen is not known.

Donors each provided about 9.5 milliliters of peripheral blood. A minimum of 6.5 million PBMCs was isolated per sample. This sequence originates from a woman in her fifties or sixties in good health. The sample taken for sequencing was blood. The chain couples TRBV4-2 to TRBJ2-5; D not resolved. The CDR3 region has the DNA TGTGCCAGCAGATCGGGCCTACAAGAGACCCAGTACTTC. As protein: CASRSGLQETQYF.